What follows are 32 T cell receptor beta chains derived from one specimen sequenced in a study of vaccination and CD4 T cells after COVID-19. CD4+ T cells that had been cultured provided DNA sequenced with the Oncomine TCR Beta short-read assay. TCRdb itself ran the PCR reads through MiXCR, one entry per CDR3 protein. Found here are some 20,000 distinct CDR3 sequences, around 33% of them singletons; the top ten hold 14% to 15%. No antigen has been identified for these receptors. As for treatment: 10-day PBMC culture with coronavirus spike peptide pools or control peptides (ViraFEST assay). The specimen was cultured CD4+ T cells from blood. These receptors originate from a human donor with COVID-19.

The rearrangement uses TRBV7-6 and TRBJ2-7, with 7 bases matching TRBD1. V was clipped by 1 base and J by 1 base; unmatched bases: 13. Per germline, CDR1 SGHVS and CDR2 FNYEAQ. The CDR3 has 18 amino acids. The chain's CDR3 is CASSLGAQGQGVSYEQYF. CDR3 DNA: TGTGCCAGCAGCTTAGGGGCACAGGGGCAGGGGGTATCCTACGAGCAGTACTTC.

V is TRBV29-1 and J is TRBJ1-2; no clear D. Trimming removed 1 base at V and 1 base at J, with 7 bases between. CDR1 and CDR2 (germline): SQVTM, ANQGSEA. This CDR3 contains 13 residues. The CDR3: CSVEVNDNYGYTF. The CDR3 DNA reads TGCAGCGTTGAAGTGAATGATAACTATGGCTACACCTTC.

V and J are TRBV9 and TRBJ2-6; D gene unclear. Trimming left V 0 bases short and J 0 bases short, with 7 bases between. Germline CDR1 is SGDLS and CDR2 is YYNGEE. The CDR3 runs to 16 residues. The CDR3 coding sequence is TGTGCCAGCAGCGTAGCTATGTTCTCTGGGGCCAACGTCCTGACTTTC. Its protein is CASSVAMFSGANVLTF. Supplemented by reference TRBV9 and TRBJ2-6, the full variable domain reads DSGVTQTPKHLITATGQRVTLRCSPRSGDLSVYWYQQSLDQGLQFLIQYYNGEERAKGNILERFSAQQFPDLHSELNLSSLELGDSALYFCASSVAMFSGANVLTFGAGSRLTVL.

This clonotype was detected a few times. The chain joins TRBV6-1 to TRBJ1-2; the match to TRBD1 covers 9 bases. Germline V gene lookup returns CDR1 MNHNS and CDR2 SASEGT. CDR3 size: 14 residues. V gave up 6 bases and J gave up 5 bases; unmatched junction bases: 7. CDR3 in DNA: TGTGCCAGCAGGGGGACAGGGAATTTGTATGGCTACACCTTC. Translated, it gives CASRGTGNLYGYTF.

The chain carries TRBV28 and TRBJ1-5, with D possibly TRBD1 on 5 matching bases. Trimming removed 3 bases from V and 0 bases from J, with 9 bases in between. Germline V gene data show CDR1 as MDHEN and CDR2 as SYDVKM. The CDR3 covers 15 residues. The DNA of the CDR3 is TGTGCCAGCAGTTTTGGGGGGGATAGCAATCAGCCCCAGCATTTT. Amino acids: CASSFGGDSNQPQHF.

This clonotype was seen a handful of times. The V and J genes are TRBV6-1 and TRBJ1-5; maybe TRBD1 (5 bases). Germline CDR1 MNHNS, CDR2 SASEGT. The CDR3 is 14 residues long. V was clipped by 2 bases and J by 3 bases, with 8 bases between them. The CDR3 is CASSEQGNNQPQHF. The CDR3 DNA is TGTGCCAGCAGTGAACAGGGAAACAATCAGCCCCAGCATTTT.

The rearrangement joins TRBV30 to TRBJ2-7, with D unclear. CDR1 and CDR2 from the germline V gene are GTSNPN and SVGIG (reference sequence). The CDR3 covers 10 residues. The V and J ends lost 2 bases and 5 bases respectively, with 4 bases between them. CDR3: CAWSNNEQYF. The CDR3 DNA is TGTGCCTGGAGTAATAACGAGCAGTACTTC.

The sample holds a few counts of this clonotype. The DNA of the CDR3 is TGTGCCAGCACTGAGACAGGGACCACCGGGGAGCTGTTTTTT. Amino acids: CASTETGTTGELFF. V is TRBV6-1 and J is TRBJ2-2; 7 nucleotides match TRBD1. Trimming took 7 bases from V and 4 from J; bases not matched to a gene: 6. This CDR3 contains 14 residues. Germline values: CDR1 MNHNS, CDR2 SASEGT.

In nucleotides, the CDR3 is TGTGCCAGCAGCCTTTTTAGCGGGAACTACGAGCAGTACTTC. As protein: CASSLFSGNYEQYF. The chain is built from TRBV7-3 and TRBJ2-7, with 8 bases that match TRBD2. Per the germline V gene, CDR1 is SGHTA and CDR2 is FQGTGA. The CDR3 has 14 residues. The V gene end was trimmed by 5 bases and the J gene end by 3 bases; junction bases not matched to a gene: 6. Full variable domain (remainder filled in from reference TRBV7-3 and TRBJ2-7): GAGVSQTPSNKVTEKGKYVELRCDPISGHTALYWYRQSLGQGPEFLIYFQGTGAADDSGLPNDRFFAVRPEGSVSTLKIQRTERGDSAVYLCASSLFSGNYEQYFGPGTRLTVT.

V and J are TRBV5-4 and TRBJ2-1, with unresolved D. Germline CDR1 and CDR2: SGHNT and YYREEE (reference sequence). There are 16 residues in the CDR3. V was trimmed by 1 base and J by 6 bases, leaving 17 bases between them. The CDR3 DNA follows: TGTGCCAGCAGCTTGCAACGGCCCTCCTGGGGCAATGAGCAGTTCTTC. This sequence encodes CASSLQRPSWGNEQFF. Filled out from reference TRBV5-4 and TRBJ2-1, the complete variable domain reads ETGVTQSPTHLIKTRGQQVTLRCSSQSGHNTVSWYQQALGQGPQFIFQYYREEENGRGNFPPRFSGLQFPNYSSELNVNALELDDSALYLCASSLQRPSWGNEQFFGPGTRLTVL.

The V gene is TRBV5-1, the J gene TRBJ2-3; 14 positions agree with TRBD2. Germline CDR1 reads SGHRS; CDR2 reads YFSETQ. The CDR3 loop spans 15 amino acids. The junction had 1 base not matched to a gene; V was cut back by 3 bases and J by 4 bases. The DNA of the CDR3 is TGCGCCAGCAGCTGGGGACTAGCGGGGGCAGATACGCAGTATTTT. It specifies CASSWGLAGADTQYF.

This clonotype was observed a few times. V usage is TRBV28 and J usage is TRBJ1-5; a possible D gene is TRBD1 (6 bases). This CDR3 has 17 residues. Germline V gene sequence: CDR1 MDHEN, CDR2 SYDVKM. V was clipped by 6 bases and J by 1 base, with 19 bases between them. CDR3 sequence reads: CASRGSSSGASNQPQHF. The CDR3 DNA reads TGTGCCAGCAGGGGGTCCTCCTCGGGGGCGAGCAATCAGCCCCAGCATTTT.

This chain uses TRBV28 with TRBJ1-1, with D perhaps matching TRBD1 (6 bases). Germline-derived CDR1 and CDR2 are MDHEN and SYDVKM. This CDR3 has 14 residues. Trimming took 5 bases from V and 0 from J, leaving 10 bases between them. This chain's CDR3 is CASSGGALNTEAFF. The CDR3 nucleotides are TGTGCCAGCAGTGGGGGGGCACTGAACACTGAAGCTTTCTTT.

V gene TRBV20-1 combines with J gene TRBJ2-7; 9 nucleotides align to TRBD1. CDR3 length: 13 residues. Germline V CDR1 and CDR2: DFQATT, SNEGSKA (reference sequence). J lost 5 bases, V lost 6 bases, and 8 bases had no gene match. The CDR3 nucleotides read TGCAGTGCACTACAGGGGGCTTACGACGAGCAGTACTTC. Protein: CSALQGAYDEQYF.

The CDR3 protein is CASSEGGGRAYGYTF. The CDR3 nucleotides read TGTGCCAGCAGTGAGGGGGGAGGGAGAGCTTATGGCTACACCTTC. The rearrangement uses TRBV6-1 and TRBJ1-2; a possible D gene is TRBD1 (5 bases). Germline values: CDR1 MNHNS, CDR2 SASEGT. Trimming pared 3 bases from V and 5 bases from J, leaving 16 bases between. The CDR3 extends over 15 amino acids.

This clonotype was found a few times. CDR3 coding DNA: TGTGCCAGCAGCAAAGGGACGGGAAACTATGGCTACACCTTC. It codes for CASSKGTGNYGYTF. The rearrangement links TRBV7-9 to TRBJ1-2; maybe TRBD1 (5 bases). Deletions cut 5 bases from V and 2 bases from J, with 12 bases between. The germline V gene encodes CDR1 SEHNR and CDR2 FQNEAQ (reference sequence). This CDR3 is built from 14 residues.

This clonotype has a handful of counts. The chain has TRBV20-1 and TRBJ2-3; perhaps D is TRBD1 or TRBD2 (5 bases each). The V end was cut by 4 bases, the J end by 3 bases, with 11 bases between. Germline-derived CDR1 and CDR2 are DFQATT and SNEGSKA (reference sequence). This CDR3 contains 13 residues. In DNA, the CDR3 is TGCAGTGCTACCGGGACCTCGACAGATACGCAGTATTTT. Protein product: CSATGTSTDTQYF.

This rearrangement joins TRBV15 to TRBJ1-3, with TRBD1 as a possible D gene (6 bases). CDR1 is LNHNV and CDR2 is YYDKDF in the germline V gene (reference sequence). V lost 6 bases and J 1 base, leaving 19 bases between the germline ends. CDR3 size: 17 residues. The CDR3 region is CATRTSTGGPSGNTIYF. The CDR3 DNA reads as TGTGCCACCAGGACGAGTACGGGGGGGCCATCTGGAAACACCATATATTTT.

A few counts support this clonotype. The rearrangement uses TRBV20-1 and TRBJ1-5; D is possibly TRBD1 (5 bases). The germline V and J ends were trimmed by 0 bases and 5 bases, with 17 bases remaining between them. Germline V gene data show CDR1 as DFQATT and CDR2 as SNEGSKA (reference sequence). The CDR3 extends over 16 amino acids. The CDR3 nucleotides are TGCAGTGCTAGAGATCCTCGGGGGGGGATGGATCAGCCCCAGCATTTT. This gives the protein CSARDPRGGMDQPQHF.

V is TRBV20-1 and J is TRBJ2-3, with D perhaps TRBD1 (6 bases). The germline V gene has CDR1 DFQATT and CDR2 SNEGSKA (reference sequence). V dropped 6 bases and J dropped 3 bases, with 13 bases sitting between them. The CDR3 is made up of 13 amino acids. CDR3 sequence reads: CSADRPGTDTQYF. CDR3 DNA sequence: TGCAGTGCCGACAGGCCTGGGACAGATACGCAGTATTTT.

CDR3 protein: CASSPGTGPNYGYTF. The CDR3 region has the DNA TGTGCCAGCAGCCCGGGGACAGGACCTAACTATGGCTACACCTTC. This rearrangement joins TRBV9 to TRBJ1-2; 8 bases align to TRBD1. CDR3 length: 15 amino acids. CDR1 SGDLS and CDR2 YYNGEE come from the germline V gene. The V segment lost 4 bases and the J segment 0 bases; nucleotides outside the gene matches: 5.

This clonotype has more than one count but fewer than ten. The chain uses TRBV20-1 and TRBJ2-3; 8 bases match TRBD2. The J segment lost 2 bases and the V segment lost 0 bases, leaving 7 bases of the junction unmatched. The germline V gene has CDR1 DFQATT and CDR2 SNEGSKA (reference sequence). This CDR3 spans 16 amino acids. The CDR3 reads CSARDLYGGATDTQYF. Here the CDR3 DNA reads TGCAGTGCTAGAGATCTGTACGGGGGGGCCACAGATACGCAGTATTTT.

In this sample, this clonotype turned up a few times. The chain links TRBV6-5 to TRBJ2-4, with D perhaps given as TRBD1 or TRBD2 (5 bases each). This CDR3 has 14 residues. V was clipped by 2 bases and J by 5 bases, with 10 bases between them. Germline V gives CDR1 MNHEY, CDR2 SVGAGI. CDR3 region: CASSYARDQNIQYF. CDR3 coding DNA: TGTGCCAGCAGTTACGCGAGGGACCAAAACATTCAGTACTTC.

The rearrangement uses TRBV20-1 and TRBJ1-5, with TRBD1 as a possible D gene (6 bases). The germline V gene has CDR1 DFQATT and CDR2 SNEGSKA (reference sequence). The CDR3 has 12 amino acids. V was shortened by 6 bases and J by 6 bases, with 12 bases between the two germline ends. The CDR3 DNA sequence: TGCAGTGCGCGGACAGTAAGTCAGCCCCAGCATTTT. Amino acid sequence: CSARTVSQPQHF.

CDR3 sequence reads: CASSYRQGGNSYEQYF. In DNA form, the CDR3 reads TGTGCCAGCAGTTACAGACAGGGGGGGAACTCCTACGAGCAGTACTTC. The chain joins TRBV6-5 to TRBJ2-7; 9 positions match TRBD1. The CDR3 is 16 residues long. The trim removed 2 bases at V and 0 bases at J, leaving 5 bases unmatched. Germline V gene data show CDR1 as MNHEY and CDR2 as SVGAGI.

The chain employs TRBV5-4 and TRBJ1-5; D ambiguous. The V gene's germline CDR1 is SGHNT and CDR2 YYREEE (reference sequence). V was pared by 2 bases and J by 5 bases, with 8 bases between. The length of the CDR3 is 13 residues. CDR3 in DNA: TGTGCCAGCAGCTTTGGGCCCGATCAGCCCCAGCATTTT. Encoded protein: CASSFGPDQPQHF. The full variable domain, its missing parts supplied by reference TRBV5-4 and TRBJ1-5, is ETGVTQSPTHLIKTRGQQVTLRCSSQSGHNTVSWYQQALGQGPQFIFQYYREEENGRGNFPPRFSGLQFPNYSSELNVNALELDDSALYLCASSFGPDQPQHFGDGTRLSIL.

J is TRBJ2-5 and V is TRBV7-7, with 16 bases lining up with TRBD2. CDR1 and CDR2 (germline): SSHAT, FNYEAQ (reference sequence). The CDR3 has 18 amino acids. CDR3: CAVTIKRGTSGGAETQYF. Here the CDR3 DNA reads TGTGCTGTCACAATAAAACGGGGGACTAGCGGGGGGGCTGAGACCCAGTACTTC.

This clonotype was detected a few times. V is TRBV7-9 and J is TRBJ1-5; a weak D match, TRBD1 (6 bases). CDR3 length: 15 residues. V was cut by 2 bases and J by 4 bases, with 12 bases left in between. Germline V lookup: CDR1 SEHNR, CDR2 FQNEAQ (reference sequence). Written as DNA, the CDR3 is TGTGCCAGCAGCTTATCCGGGGGCCGGAATCAGCCCCAGCATTTT. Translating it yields CASSLSGGRNQPQHF.

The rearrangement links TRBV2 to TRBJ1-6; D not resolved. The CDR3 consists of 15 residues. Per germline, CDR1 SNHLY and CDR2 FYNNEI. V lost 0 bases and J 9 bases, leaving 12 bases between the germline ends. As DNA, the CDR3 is TGTGCCAGCAGTGAAGCGCGGGGATTAGCTTCACCCCTCCACTTT. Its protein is CASSEARGLASPLHF.

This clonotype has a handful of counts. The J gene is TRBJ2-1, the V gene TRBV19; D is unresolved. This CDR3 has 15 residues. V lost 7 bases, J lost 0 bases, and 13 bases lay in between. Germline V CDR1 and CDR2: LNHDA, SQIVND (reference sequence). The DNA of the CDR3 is TGTGCCAGTACCTTGGACCGGAGCTCCTACAATGAGCAGTTCTTC. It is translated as CASTLDRSSYNEQFF.

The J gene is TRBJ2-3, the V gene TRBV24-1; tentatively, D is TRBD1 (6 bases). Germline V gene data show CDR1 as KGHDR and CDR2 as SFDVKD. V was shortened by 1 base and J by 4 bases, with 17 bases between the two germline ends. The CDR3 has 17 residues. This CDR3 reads CATSDFSDRPSPDTQYF. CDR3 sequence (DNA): TGTGCCACCAGTGATTTCTCCGACAGGCCCTCCCCAGATACGCAGTATTTT.

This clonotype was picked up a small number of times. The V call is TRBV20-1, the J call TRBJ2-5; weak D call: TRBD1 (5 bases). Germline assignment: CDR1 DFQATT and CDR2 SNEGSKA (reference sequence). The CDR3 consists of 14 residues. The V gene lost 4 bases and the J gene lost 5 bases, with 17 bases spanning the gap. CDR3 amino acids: CSATSSGRLETQYF. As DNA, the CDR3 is TGCAGTGCTACGAGCTCAGGGCGGCTCGAGACCCAGTACTTC.